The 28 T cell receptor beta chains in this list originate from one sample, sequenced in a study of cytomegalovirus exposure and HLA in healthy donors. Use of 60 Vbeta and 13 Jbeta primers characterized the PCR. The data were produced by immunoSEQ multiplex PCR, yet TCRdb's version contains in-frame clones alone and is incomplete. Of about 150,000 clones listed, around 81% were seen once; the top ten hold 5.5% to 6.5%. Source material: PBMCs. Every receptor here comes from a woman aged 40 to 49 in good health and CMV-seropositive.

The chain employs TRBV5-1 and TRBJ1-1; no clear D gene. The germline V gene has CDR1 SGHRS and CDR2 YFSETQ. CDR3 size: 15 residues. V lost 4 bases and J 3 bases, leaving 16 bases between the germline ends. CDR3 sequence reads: CASSASIPQDTEAFF. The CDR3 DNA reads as TGCGCCAGCAGCGCCTCAATCCCACAAGACACTGAAGCTTTCTTT.

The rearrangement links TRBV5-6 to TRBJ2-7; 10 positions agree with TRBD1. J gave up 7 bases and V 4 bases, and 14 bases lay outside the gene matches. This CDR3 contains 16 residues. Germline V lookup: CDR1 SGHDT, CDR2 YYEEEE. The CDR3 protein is CASSNNFPGQGREQYF. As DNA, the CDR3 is TGTGCCAGCAGCAATAACTTCCCGGGACAGGGGCGTGAGCAGTACTTC.

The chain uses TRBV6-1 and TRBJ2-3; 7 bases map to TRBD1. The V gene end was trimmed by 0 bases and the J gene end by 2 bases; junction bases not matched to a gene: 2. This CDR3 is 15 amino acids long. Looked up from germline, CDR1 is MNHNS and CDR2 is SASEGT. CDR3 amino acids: CASSEAGTATDTQYF. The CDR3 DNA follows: TGTGCCAGCAGTGAAGCCGGGACAGCCACAGATACGCAGTATTTT.

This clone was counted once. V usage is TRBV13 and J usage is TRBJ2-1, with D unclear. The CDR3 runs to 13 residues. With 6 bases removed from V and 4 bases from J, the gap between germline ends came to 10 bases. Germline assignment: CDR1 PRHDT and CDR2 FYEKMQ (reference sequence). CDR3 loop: CASRLTPYNEQFF. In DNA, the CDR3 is TGTGCCAGCAGACTGACTCCATACAATGAGCAGTTCTTC.

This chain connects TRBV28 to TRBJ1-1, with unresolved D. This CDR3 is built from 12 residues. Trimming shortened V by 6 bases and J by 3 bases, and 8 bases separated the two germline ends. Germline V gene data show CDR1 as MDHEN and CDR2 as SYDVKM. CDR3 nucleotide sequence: TGTGCCAGCAGCTCGGGATACACTGAAGCTTTCTTT. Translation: CASSSGYTEAFF.

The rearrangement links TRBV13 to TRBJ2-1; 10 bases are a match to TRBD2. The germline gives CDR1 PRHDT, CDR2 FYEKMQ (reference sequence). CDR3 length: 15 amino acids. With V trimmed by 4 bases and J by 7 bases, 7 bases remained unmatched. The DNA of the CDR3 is TGTGCCAGCAGCTGGACTAGCGGACGTCGGAATGAGCAGTTCTTC. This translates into CASSWTSGRRNEQFF. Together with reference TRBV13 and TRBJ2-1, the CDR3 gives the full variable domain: AAGVIQSPRHLIKEKRETATLKCYPIPRHDTVYWYQQGPGQDPQFLISFYEKMQSDKGSIPDRFSAQQFSDYHSELNMSSLELGDSALYFCASSWTSGRRNEQFFGPGTRLTVL.

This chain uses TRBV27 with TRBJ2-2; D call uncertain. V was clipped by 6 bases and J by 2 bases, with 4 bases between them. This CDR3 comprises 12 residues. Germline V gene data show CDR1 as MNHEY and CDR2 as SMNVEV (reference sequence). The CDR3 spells CASRTNTGELFF. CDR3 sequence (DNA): TGTGCCAGCAGGACAAACACCGGGGAGCTGTTTTTT.

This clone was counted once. DNA for the CDR3: TGTGCCAGCAGTTACAAGAGCTCCTACGAGCAGTACTTC. It specifies CASSYKSSYEQYF. This chain links TRBV6-6 with TRBJ2-7; D remains unclear. The V and J ends lost 2 bases and 0 bases respectively, with 5 bases between them. The CDR3 extends over 13 amino acids. The germline V gene has CDR1 MNHNY and CDR2 SVGAGI (reference sequence).

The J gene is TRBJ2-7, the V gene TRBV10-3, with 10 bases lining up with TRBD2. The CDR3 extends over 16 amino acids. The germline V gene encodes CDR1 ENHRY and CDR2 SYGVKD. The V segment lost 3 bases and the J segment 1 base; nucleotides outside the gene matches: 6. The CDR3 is CAISESGLADSYEQYF. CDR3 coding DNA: TGTGCCATCAGTGAATCTGGACTAGCGGATTCCTACGAGCAGTACTTC.

CDR3: CASSQDLQSETGELFF. The CDR3 DNA reads TGTGCCAGCAGCCAAGATCTGCAGTCAGAAACCGGGGAGCTGTTTTTT. The gene calls are TRBV4-2 and TRBJ2-2; no definite D call. Trimming took 0 bases from V and 5 from J, leaving 13 bases between them. The CDR3 consists of 16 residues. The germline V gene encodes CDR1 LGHNA and CDR2 YNFKEQ.

DNA for the CDR3: TGTGCCAGCAGTTTATGGGACAGGGCGTTCTTC. Translating it yields CASSLWDRAFF. This chain connects TRBV28 to TRBJ2-1; TRBD1 agrees at 8 bases. V dropped 0 bases and J dropped 15; count of bases not matched to a gene: 1. This CDR3 spans 11 amino acids. Germline assignment: CDR1 MDHEN and CDR2 SYDVKM. The complete variable domain, with remaining parts taken from reference TRBV28 and TRBJ2-1, reads DVKVTQSSRYLVKRTGEKVFLECVQDMDHENMFWYRQDPGLGLRLIYFSYDVKMKEKGDIPEGYSVSREKKERFSLILESASTNQTSMYLCASSLWDRAFFGPGTRLTVL.

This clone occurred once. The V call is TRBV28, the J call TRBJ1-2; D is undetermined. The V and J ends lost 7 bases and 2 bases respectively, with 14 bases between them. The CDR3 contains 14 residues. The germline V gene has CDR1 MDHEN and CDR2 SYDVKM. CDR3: CASTPEPGNYGYTF. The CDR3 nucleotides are TGTGCCAGCACCCCCGAGCCGGGGAACTATGGCTACACCTTC.

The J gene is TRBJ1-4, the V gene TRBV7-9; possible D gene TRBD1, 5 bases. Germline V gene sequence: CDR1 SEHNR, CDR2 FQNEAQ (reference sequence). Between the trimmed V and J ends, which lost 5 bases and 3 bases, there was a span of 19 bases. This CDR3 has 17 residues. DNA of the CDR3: TGTGCCAGCAGCCGGCAAGGCGGGGGTCTTGCTAATGAAAAACTGTTTTTT. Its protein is CASSRQGGGLANEKLFF.

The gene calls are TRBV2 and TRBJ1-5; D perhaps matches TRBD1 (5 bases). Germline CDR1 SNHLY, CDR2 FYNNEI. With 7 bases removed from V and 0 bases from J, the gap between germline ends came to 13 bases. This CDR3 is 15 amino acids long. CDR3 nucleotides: TGTGCCAGCATGCAGGGCCTCCTTAGCAATCAGCCCCAGCATTTT. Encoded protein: CASMQGLLSNQPQHF.

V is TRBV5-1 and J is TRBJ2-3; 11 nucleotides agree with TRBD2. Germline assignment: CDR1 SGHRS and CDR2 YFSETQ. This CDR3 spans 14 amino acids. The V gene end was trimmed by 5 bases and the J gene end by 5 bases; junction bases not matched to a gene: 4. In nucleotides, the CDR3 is TGCGCCAGCAGACAAGGACTAGCGGGAGATACGCAGTATTTT. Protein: CASRQGLAGDTQYF.

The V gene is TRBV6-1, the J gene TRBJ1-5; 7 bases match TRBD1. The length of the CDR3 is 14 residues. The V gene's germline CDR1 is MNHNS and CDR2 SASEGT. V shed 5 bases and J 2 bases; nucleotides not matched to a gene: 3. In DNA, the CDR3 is TGTGCCAGCAGTCCAGGACAGGGCAATCAGCCCCAGCATTTT. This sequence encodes CASSPGQGNQPQHF.

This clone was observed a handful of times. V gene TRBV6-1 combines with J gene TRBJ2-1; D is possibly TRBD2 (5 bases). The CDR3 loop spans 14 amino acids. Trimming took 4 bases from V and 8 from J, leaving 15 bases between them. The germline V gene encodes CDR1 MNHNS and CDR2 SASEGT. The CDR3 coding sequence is TGTGCCAGCAGTGCTGTAATCTCCGGGGATGAGCAGTTCTTC. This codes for CASSAVISGDEQFF.

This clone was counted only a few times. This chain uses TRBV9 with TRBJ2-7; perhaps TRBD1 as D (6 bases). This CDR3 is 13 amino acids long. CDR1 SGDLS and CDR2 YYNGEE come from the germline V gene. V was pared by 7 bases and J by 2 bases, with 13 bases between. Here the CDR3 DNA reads TGTGCCAGCCTTGGGGACACCCCCTACGAGCAGTACTTC. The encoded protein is CASLGDTPYEQYF.

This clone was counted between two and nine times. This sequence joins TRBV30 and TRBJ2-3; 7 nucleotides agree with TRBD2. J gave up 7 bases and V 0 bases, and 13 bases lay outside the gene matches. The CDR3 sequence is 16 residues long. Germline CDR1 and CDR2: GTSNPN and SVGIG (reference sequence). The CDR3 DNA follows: TGTGCCTGGAGTGTGGGGGGAGGGCCTGTGGTAAATACGCAGTATTTT. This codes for CAWSVGGGPVVNTQYF.

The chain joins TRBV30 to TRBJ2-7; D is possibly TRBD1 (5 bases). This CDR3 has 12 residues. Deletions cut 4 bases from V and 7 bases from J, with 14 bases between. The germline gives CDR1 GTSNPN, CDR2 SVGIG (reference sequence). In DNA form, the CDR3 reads TGTGCCTGGATATCTGGAAACAGGGAGCAGTACTTC. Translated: CAWISGNREQYF.

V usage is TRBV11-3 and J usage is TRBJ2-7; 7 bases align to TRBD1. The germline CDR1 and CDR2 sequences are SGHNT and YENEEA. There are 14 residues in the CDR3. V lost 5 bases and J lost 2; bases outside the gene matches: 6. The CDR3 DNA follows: TGTGCCAGCAGCCCACGACAGGGCGCCTACGAGCAGTACTTC. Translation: CASSPRQGAYEQYF.

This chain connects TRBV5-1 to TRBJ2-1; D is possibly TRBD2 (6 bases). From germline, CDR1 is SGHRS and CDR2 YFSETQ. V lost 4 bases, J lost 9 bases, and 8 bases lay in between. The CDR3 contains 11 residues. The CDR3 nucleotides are TGCGCCAGCAGCCTCGGGAGTGAGCAGTTCTTC. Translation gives CASSLGSEQFF.

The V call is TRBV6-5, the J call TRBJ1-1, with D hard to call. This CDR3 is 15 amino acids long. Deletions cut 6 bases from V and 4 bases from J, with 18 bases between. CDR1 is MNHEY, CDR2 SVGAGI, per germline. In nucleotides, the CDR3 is TGTGCCAGCAGGGCGGGAGCTCAAGGTGGCACTGAAGCTTTCTTT. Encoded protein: CASRAGAQGGTEAFF.

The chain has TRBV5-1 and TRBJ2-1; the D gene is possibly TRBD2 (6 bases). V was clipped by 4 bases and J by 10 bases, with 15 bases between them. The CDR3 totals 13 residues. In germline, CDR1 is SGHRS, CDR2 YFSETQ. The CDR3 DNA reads TGCGCCAGCAGCCGGGGCCCTAGCGCCGAGCAGTTCTTC. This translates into CASSRGPSAEQFF.

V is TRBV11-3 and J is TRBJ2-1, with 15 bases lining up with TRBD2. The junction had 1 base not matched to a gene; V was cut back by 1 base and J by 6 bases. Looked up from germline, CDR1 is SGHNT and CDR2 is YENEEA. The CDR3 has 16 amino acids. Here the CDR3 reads CASSLGGLAGGNEQFF. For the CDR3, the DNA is TGTGCCAGCAGCTTAGGGGGACTAGCGGGAGGCAATGAGCAGTTCTTC. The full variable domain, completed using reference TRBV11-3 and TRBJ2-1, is EAGVVQSPRYKIIEKKQPVAFWCNPISGHNTLYWYLQNLGQGPELLIRYENEEAVDDSQLPKDRFSAERLKGVDSTLKIQPAELGDSAVYLCASSLGGLAGGNEQFFGPGTRLTVL.

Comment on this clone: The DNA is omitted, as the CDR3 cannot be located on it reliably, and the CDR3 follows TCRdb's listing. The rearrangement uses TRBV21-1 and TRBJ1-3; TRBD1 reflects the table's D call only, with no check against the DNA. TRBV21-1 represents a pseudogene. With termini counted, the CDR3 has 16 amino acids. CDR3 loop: CASSSTTVGAGNTIYF.

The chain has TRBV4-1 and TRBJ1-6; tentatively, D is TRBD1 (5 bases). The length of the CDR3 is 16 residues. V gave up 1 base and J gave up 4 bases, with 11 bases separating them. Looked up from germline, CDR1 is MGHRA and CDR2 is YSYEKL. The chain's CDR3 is CASSQVGDLYNSPLHF. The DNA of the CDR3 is TGCGCCAGCAGCCAAGTGGGGGACTTGTATAATTCACCCCTCCACTTT.

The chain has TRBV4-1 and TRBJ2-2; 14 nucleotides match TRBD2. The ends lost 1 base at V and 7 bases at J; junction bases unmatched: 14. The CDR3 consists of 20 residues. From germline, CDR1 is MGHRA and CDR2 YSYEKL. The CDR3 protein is CASSQVTKPGLAGAIGELFF. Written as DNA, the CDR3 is TGCGCCAGCAGCCAAGTGACAAAACCGGGACTAGCGGGAGCGATCGGGGAGCTGTTTTTT.